This TCR beta chain was identified in a study of OX40 agonist ivuxolimab in advanced cancers. Study as a whole: Patients received ivuxolimab, an intravenous treatment, every 2 weeks at 0.01 to 10 mg/kg.

Data came from immunoSEQ multiplex PCR; TCRdb stores just in-frame clones and leaves some out. This sample has 30,000 to 45,000 clones, with 88% found just once. There are 15 residues in the CDR3. V lost 6 bases, J lost 1 base, and 16 bases lay in between. Per the germline V gene, CDR1 is KGHSH and CDR2 is LQKENI. This sequence was found in an adult with an advanced solid tumor such as melanoma, head and neck, liver or kidney cancer. The chain links TRBV18 to TRBJ2-7; possible D gene TRBD1, 5 bases. The starting material was CD4+ or CD8+ T cells sorted from blood, obtained in a trial of the OX40 agonist ivuxolimab. DNA for the CDR3: TGTGCCAGCTCCCGCCTACAGGATCCATCCTACGAGCAGTACTTC. Protein product: CASSRLQDPSYEQYF.